Listed here are 6 T cell receptor beta chains from one sample, sequenced in a study of OX40 agonist ivuxolimab in advanced cancers. Using immunoSEQ multiplex PCR, the repertoire was profiled, and TCRdb retains in-frame clones only, with some absent. Among 60,000 to 65,000 clones, 75% to 85% were seen once, and the ten largest hold 0.7%. The specimen comprised CD4+ or CD8+ T cells sorted from blood, sampled in a trial of the OX40 agonist ivuxolimab. Every receptor here comes from an adult with an advanced solid tumor such as melanoma, head and neck, liver or kidney cancer.

By sample fraction, this clone is medium-sized. The chain recombines TRBV10-3 with TRBJ2-1; possibly TRBD2 for D (5 bases). This CDR3 comprises 14 residues. Trimming left V 6 bases short and J 3 bases short, with 12 bases between. The V gene's germline CDR1 is ENHRY and CDR2 SYGVKD. CDR3 residues: CAIRYSEIYNEQFF. The CDR3 DNA sequence: TGTGCCATCAGGTATAGCGAGATCTACAATGAGCAGTTCTTC.

The V gene is TRBV6-1, the J gene TRBJ2-7; possible D gene TRBD1, 5 bases. Trimming removed 6 bases at V and 3 bases at J, with 9 bases between. This CDR3 spans 12 amino acids. CDR1 is MNHNS and CDR2 is SASEGT in the germline V gene. This CDR3 is CASSDSVYEQYF. The CDR3 DNA reads as TGTGCCAGCAGCGACAGCGTCTACGAGCAGTACTTC.

This rearrangement joins TRBV6-5 to TRBJ1-1, with a weak D call TRBD1 (5 bases). The germline gives CDR1 MNHEY, CDR2 SVGAGI. The V end lost 3 bases, the J end lost 4 bases, and 15 bases lay between the germline ends. The CDR3 is made up of 15 amino acids. DNA of the CDR3: TGTGCCAGCAGTTATAGAACCCAGGGACCCACTGAAGCTTTCTTT. Encoded protein: CASSYRTQGPTEAFF.

The V gene is TRBV7-9, the J gene TRBJ2-5, with D tentatively TRBD1 (6 bases). CDR1 is SEHNR and CDR2 is FQNEAQ in the germline V gene (reference sequence). V was pared by 1 base and J by 2 bases, with 14 bases between. The CDR3 length is 16 residues. CDR3 amino acids: CASSLGSRGDQETQYF. In DNA, the CDR3 is TGTGCCAGCAGCTTAGGGAGCAGGGGCGATCAAGAGACCCAGTACTTC.

The rearrangement links TRBV18 to TRBJ2-7; D remains unclear. Germline CDR1 KGHSH, CDR2 LQKENI. This CDR3 region has 13 residues. Trimming removed 2 bases from V and 1 base from J, with 6 bases in between. CDR3 bases: TGTGCCAGCTCACCAGCACTTTCCTACGAGCAGTACTTC. Encoded protein: CASSPALSYEQYF. Based on the CDR3 plus reference TRBV18 and TRBJ2-7, the full variable domain is NAGVMQNPRHLVRRRGQEARLRCSPMKGHSHVYWYRQLPEEGLKFMVYLQKENIIDESGMPKERFSAEFPKEGPSILRIQQVVRGDSAAYFCASSPALSYEQYFGPGTRLTVT.

The CDR3 bases are TGCGCCAGCAGCTGGGGGCTAGAAGGAGAGACCCAGTACTTC. Residues: CASSWGLEGETQYF. V gene TRBV5-1 combines with J gene TRBJ2-5, with D possibly TRBD1 on 6 matching bases. This CDR3 is built from 14 residues. V was pared by 3 bases and J by 4 bases, with 13 bases between. Germline V CDR1 and CDR2: SGHRS, YFSETQ.